This record looks at one T cell receptor (beta chain) sequence and its context. These data come from a study of blood T cell repertoires in COVID-19. Across the study: Donors in the United States, Italy and Spain gave samples during acute or convalescent COVID-19.

The germline CDR1 and CDR2 sequences are SQVTM and ANQGSEA. Trimming left V 6 bases short and J 3 bases short, with 19 bases between. This CDR3 contains 15 residues. Per the original data handling: Estimates of nucleated cell counts were drawn from the amplification of reference gene primers. Some clones are missing from TCRdb's copy, which holds only in-frame ones; the method was immunoSEQ multiplex PCR. V, J and clone size were drawn from that table, and D and trimming were deduced from the DNA. The sample holds under 85,000 clones, about 88% seen once. The TCR sequence derives from a man between 65 and 79 years old with active or convalescent COVID-19. Sequencing used peripheral blood. The gene calls are TRBV29-1 and TRBJ2-3; possible D gene TRBD1, 7 bases. Here the CDR3 reads CSVRGGGRGTDTQYF. The CDR3 nucleotides are TGCAGCGTCCGAGGGGGCGGTCGGGGGACAGATACGCAGTATTTT.